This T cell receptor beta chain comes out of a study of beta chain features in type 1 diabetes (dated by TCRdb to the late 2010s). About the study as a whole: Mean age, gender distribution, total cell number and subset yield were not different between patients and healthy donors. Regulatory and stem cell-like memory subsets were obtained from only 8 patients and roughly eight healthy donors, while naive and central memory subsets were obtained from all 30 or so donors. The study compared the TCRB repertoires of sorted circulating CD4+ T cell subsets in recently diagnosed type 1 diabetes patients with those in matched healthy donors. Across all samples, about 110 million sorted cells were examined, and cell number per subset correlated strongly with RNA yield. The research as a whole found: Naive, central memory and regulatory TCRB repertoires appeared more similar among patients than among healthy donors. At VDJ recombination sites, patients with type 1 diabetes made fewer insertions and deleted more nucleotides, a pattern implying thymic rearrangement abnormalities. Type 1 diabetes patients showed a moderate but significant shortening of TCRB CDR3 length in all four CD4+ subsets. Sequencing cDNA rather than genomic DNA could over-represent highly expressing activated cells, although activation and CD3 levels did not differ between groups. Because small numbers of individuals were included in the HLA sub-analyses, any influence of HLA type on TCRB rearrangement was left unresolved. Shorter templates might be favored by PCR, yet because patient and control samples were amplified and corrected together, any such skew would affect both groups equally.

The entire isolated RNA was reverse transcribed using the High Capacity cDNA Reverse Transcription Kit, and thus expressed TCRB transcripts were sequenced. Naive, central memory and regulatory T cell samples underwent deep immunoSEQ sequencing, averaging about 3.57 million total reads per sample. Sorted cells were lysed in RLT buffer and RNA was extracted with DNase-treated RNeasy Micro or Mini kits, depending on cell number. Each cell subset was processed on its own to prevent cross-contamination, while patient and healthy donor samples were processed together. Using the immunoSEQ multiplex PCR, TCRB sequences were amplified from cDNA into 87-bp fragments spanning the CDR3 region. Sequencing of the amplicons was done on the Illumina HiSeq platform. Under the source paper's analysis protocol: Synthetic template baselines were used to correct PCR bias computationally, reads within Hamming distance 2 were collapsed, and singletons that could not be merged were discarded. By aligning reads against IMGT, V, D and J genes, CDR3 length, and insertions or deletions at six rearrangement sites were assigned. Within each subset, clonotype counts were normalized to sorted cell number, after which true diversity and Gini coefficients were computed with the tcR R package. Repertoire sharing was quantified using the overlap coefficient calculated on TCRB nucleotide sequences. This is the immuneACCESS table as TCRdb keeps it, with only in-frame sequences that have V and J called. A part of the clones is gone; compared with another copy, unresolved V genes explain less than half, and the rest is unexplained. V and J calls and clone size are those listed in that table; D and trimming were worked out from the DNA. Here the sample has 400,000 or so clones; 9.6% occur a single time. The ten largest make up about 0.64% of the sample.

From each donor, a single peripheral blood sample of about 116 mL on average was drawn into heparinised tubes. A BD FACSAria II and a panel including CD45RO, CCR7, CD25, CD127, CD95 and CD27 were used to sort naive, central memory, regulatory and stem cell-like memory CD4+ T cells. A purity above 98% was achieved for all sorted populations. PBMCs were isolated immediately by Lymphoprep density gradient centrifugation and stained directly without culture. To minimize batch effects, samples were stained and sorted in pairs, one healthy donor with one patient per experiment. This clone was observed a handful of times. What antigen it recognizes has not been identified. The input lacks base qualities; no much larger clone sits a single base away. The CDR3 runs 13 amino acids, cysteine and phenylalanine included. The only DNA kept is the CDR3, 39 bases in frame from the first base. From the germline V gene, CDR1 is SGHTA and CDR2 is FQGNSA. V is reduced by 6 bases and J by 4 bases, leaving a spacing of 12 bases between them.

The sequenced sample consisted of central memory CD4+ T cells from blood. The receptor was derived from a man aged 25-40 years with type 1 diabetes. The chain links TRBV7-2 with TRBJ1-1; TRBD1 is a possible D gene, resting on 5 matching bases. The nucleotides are TGTGCCAGCAGTCGGGGGAGCGGCACTGAAGCTTTCTTT. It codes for CASSRGSGTEAFF.